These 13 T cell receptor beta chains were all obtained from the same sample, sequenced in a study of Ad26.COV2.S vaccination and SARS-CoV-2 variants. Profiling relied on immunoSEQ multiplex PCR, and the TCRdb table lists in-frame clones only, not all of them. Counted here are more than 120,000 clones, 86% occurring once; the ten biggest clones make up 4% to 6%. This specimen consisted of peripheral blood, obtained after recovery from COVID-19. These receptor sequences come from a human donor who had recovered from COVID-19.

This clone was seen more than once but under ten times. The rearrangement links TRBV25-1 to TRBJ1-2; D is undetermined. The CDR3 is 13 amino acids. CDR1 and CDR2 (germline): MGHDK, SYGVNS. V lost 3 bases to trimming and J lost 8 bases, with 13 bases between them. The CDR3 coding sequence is TGTGCCAGCAGTGAGCCCAGGACTCAGGGCTACACCTTC. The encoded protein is CASSEPRTQGYTF.

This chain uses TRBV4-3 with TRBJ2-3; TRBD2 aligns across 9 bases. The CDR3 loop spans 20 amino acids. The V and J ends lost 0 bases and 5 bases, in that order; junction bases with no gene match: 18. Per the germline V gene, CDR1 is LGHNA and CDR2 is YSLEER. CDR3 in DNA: TGCGCCAGCAGCCAAGATCGCCCGATAAGGGGGCGGGGGGGCCGAGATACGCAGTATTTT. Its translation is CASSQDRPIRGRGGRDTQYF.

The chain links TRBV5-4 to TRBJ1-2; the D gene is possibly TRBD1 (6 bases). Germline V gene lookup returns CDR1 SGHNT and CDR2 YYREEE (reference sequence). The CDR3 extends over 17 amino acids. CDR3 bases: TGTGCTGGATCCCAAGGGGGGGGCTCCTACCCGAATTTTGGCTACACCTTC. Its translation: CAGSQGGGSYPNFGYTF.

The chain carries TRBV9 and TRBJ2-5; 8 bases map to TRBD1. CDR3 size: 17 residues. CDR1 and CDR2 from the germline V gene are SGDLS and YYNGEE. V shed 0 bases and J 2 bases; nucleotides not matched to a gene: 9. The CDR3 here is CASSVAGGAFGQETQYF. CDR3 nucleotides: TGTGCCAGCAGCGTAGCAGGGGGCGCGTTTGGGCAAGAGACCCAGTACTTC. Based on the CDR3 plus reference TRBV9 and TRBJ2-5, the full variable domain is DSGVTQTPKHLITATGQRVTLRCSPRSGDLSVYWYQQSLDQGLQFLIQYYNGEERAKGNILERFSAQQFPDLHSELNLSSLELGDSALYFCASSVAGGAFGQETQYFGPGTRLLVL.

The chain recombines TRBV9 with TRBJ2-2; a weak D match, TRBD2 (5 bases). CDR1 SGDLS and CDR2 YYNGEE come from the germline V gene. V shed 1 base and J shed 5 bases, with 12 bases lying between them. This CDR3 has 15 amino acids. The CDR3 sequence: CASSVPGVGTGELFF. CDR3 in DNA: TGTGCCAGCAGCGTACCCGGGGTGGGGACCGGGGAGCTGTTTTTT.

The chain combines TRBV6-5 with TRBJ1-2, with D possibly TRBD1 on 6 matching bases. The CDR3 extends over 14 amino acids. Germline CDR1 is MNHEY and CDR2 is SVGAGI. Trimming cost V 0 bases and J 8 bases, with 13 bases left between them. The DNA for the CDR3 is TGTGCCAGCAGTTACTCGAGGGGGAGAGCGGGCTACACCTTC. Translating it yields CASSYSRGRAGYTF.

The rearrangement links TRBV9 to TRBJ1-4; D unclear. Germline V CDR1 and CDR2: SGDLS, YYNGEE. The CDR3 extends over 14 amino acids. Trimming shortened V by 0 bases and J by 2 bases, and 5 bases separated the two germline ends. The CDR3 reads CASSVDGTNEKLFF. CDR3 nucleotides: TGTGCCAGCAGCGTAGATGGCACTAATGAAAAACTGTTTTTT.

CDR3 coding DNA: TGTGCCAGCAGCTCAGACAGGGTGTGGAGCACAGATACGCAGTATTTT. Protein sequence: CASSSDRVWSTDTQYF. V and J are TRBV7-2 and TRBJ2-3, with 7 positions matching TRBD1. J lost 0 bases, V lost 4 bases, and 7 bases had no gene match. Germline V CDR1 and CDR2: SGHTA, FQGNSA. CDR3 length: 16 residues.

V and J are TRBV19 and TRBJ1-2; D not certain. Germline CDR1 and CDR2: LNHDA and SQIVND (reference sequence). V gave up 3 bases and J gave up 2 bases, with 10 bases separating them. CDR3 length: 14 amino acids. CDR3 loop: CASSISGPNYGYTF. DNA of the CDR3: TGTGCCAGTAGTATCAGTGGGCCCAACTATGGCTACACCTTC.

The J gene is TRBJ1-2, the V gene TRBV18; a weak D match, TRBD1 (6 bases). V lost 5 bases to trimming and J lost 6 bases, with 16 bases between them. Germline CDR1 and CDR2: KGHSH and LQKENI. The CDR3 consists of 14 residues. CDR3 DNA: TGTGCCAGCTCAGCCTACAGGGAGAGGGATGGCTACACCTTC. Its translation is CASSAYRERDGYTF.

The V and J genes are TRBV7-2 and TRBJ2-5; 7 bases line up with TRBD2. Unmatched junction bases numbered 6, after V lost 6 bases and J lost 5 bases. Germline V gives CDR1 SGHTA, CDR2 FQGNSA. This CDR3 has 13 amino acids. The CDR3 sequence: CASRNAGDETQYF. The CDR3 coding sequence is TGTGCCAGCAGAAATGCGGGGGATGAGACCCAGTACTTC.

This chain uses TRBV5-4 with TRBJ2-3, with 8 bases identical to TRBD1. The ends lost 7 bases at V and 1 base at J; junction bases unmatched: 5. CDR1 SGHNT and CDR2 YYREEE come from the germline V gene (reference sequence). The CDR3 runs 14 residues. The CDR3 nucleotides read TGTGCCAGCTCATCCAGGGGGCGCACAGATACGCAGTATTTT. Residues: CASSSRGRTDTQYF.

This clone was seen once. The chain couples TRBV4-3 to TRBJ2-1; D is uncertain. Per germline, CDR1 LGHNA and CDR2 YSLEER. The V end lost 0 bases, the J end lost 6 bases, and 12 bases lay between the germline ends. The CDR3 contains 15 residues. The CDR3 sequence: CASSQDMRILNEQFF. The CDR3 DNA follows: TGCGCCAGCAGCCAAGATATGAGAATCCTCAATGAGCAGTTCTTC.